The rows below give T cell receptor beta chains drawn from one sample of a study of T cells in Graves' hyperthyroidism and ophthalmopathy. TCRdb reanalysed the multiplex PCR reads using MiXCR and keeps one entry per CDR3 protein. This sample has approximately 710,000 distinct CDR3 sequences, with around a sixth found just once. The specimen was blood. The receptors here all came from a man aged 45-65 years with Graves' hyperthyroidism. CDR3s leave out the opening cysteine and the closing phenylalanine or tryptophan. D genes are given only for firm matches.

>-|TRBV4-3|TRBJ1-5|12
ASSPRQVDQPQH
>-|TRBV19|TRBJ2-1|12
ASSPSPIYNEQF
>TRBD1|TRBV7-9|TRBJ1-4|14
ASSLGRTGGHEKLF
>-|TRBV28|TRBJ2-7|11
ASSTSVLNEQY
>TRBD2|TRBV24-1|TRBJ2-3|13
ATSAGRVSTDTQY
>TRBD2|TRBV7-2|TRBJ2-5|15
ASSLDGSGSVTETQY
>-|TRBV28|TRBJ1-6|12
ASRRALGGSPLH
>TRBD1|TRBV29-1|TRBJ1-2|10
SVLGQAGGYT
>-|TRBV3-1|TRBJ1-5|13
ASSQAGGVDQPQH
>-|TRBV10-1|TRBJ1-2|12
ASSGPDTADGYT
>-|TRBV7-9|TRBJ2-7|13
ASSLSGAEGREQY
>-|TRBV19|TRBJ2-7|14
ASSTNPMESSYEQY
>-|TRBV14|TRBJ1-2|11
ASSFRAGYGYT
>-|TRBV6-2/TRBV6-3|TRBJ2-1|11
ASSLREDNEQF
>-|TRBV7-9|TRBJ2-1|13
ASSPYRLAYNEQF
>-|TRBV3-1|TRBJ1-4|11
ASSQRFEEKLF
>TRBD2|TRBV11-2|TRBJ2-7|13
ASSLALAGSGEQY
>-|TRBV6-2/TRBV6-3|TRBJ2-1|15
ASSYSGETIRYNEQF
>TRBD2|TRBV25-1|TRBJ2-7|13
ASSSLAGDTYEQY
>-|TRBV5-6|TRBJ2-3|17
ASSPSYQVASEFTDTQY
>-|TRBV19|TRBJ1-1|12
ASSEWGLGTEAF
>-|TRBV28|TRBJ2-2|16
ASSPRPEGALNTGELF
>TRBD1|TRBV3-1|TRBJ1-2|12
ASSLARDRQVYT
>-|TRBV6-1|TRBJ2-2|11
ASSYFNTGELF
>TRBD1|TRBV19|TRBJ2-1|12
ASSPGQARNEQF
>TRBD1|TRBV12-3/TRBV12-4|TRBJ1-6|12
ASSTQGANSPLH
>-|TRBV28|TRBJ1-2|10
ASAGGGYGYT
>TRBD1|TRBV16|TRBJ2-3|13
ASSQGTGGPDTQY
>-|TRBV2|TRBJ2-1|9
ASGVSHERF
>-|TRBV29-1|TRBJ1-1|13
SVPMDSGMNTEAF
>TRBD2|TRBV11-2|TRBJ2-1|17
ASSLTPLGGELPYNEQF
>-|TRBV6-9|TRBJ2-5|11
ASSYLYRETQY
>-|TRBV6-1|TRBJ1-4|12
ASSYPPEAEKLF
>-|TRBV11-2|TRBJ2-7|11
ASRFSESYEQY
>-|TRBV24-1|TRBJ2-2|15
ATGSGLATGSTGELF
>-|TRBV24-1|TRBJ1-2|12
ATSDSFRNYGYT
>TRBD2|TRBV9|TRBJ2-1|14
ASSVGGGVAYNEQF
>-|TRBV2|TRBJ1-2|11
ASSEYLGYGYT
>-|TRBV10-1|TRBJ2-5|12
ASSESATGETQY
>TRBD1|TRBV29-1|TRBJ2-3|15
SVEDPEGQESTDTQY
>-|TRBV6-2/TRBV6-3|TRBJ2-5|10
ASSSSPETQY
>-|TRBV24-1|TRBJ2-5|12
ATSVGTAGLAQY